Below are 18 T cell receptor beta chains sequenced from a single sample in a study of cytomegalovirus exposure and HLA in healthy donors. The primer mix had 60 Vbeta and 13 Jbeta primers. Measured with immunoSEQ multiplex PCR; TCRdb has only the in-frame clones, and not every one. The sample records about 170,000 clones, 80% being singletons. Sequenced sample: PBMCs. These receptors originate from a male donor in good health and CMV-seronegative.

The chain employs TRBV11-2 and TRBJ2-5, with TRBD2 identical over 8 bases. Germline V gene sequence: CDR1 SGHAT, CDR2 FQNNGV. J was trimmed by 4 bases and V by 3 bases; bases with no gene match: 1. The CDR3 loop spans 13 amino acids. The DNA of the CDR3 is TGTGCCAGCAGCTTCGGGGGGGGAGAGACCCAGTACTTC. Its protein is CASSFGGGETQYF.

The rearrangement uses TRBV7-2 and TRBJ1-3; the D gene is possibly TRBD1 (5 bases). This CDR3 spans 12 amino acids. Per the germline V gene, CDR1 is SGHTA and CDR2 is FQGNSA. The ends were cut back, 5 bases at V and 16 bases at J, with 18 bases in the middle. CDR3 amino acids: CASSHGAGWIYF. CDR3 bases: TGTGCCAGCAGCCACGGGGCGGGGTGGATCTATTTT.

This sequence joins TRBV9 and TRBJ1-2; D possibly corresponds to TRBD1 (6 bases). The CDR3 is made up of 16 amino acids. CDR1 is SGDLS and CDR2 is YYNGEE in the germline V gene. V was trimmed by 1 base and J by 2 bases, leaving 15 bases between them. DNA of the CDR3: TGTGCCAGCAGCGTAAACCCACAGGGTGAAAACTATGGCTACACCTTC. Amino acid sequence: CASSVNPQGENYGYTF.

V is TRBV29-1 and J is TRBJ1-1; no clear D gene. This CDR3 region has 13 residues. CDR1 SQVTM and CDR2 ANQGSEA come from the germline V gene. The V end was cut by 3 bases, the J end by 4 bases, with 12 bases between. In DNA, the CDR3 is TGCAGCGTTGACTCCGGAGCGGGCACTGAAGCTTTCTTT. It specifies CSVDSGAGTEAFF.

The chain employs TRBV2 and TRBJ1-6, with a possible D match to TRBD1 (6 bases). V was trimmed by 3 bases and J by 11 bases, leaving 11 bases between them. CDR1 SNHLY and CDR2 FYNNEI come from the germline V gene. There are 13 residues in the CDR3. The CDR3 region has the DNA TGTGCCAGCAGTGAGCAGGGGACCCCACCCCTCCACTTT. Translating it yields CASSEQGTPPLHF.

The CDR3 DNA reads TGCGCCAGCAGCCAGGAGGACAGGGGGCCCGGGGCCAACGTCCTGACTTTC. Its translation: CASSQEDRGPGANVLTF. The chain links TRBV4-3 to TRBJ2-6, with 11 bases matching TRBD1. Germline CDR1 reads LGHNA; CDR2 reads YSLEER. V gave up 3 bases and J gave up 4 bases; unmatched junction bases: 5. The CDR3 consists of 17 residues.

A single count supports this clone. The V and J genes are TRBV5-1 and TRBJ1-1; 8 positions agree with TRBD1. The V segment lost 6 bases and the J segment 4 bases; nucleotides outside the gene matches: 8. Looked up from germline, CDR1 is SGHRS and CDR2 is YFSETQ. The CDR3 contains 14 residues. The CDR3 region is CASNLGQGATEAFF. The CDR3 DNA reads as TGCGCCAGCAATTTGGGGCAGGGGGCCACTGAAGCTTTCTTT.

The V gene is TRBV5-4, the J gene TRBJ1-3; D is ambiguous. There are 15 residues in the CDR3. Looked up from germline, CDR1 is SGHNT and CDR2 is YYREEE (reference sequence). V dropped 1 base and J dropped 1 base, with 9 bases sitting between them. The DNA for the CDR3 is TGTGCCAGCAGCTTGATGGGCTTATCTGGAAACACCATATATTTT. Encoded protein: CASSLMGLSGNTIYF.

The chain recombines TRBV5-1 with TRBJ2-2, with D hard to call. Germline CDR1 is SGHRS and CDR2 is YFSETQ. V gave up 2 bases and J gave up 6 bases, with 11 bases separating them. The CDR3 sequence is 14 residues long. This chain's CDR3 is CASSLEAYPGELFF. The CDR3 DNA reads as TGCGCCAGCAGCTTAGAGGCCTATCCCGGGGAGCTGTTTTTT.

This clone has more than one count but fewer than ten. The chain carries TRBV11-2 and TRBJ1-6; D might be TRBD1 (6 bases). Germline-derived CDR1 and CDR2 are SGHAT and FQNNGV. This CDR3 spans 14 amino acids. The ends were cut back, 4 bases at V and 5 bases at J, with 9 bases in the middle. The CDR3, as DNA: TGTGCCAGCAGCTGGACAGACAATAATTCACCCCTCCACTTT. It yields the protein CASSWTDNNSPLHF. The entire variable domain, with the rest obtained from reference TRBV11-2 and TRBJ1-6, is as follows: EAGVAQSPRYKIIEKRQSVAFWCNPISGHATLYWYQQILGQGPKLLIQFQNNGVVDDSQLPKDRFSAERLKGVDSTLKIQPAKLEDSAVYLCASSWTDNNSPLHFGNGTRLTVT.

The chain recombines TRBV10-3 with TRBJ1-3; 8 bases agree with TRBD1. Germline CDR1 reads ENHRY; CDR2 reads SYGVKD. The V gene end was trimmed by 4 bases and the J gene end by 0 bases; junction bases not matched to a gene: 8. This CDR3 comprises 17 residues. Here the CDR3 reads CAISVQRQGSSGNTIYF. The CDR3 DNA is TGTGCCATCAGTGTCCAACGACAGGGGAGCTCTGGAAACACCATATATTTT.

J is TRBJ1-5 and V is TRBV19; 10 positions match TRBD1. From germline, CDR1 is LNHDA and CDR2 SQIVND (reference sequence). The CDR3 has 21 amino acids. Trimming at V came to 6 bases and at J to 5 bases, leaving 25 bases not matched to a gene. Here the CDR3 reads CASSAGFSGTGALLSDQPQHF. The CDR3 DNA is TGTGCCAGTAGCGCGGGGTTTTCTGGGACAGGGGCATTATTGAGCGATCAGCCCCAGCATTTT.

The chain links TRBV6-6 to TRBJ1-4, with D perhaps matching TRBD1 (5 bases). The length of the CDR3 is 13 residues. CDR1 MNHNY and CDR2 SVGAGI come from the germline V gene (reference sequence). V lost 7 bases and J 8 bases, leaving 14 bases between the germline ends. The CDR3 sequence is CASKEGAVEKLFF. DNA of the CDR3: TGTGCCAGCAAAGAAGGGGCCGTAGAAAAACTGTTTTTT.

V usage is TRBV6-1 and J usage is TRBJ2-1; 8 bases map to TRBD1. There are 14 residues in the CDR3. The germline CDR1 and CDR2 sequences are MNHNS and SASEGT. Unmatched junction bases numbered 7, after V lost 6 bases and J lost 6 bases. CDR3: CASSWAGGPNEQFF. DNA for the CDR3: TGTGCCAGCAGCTGGGCAGGGGGCCCCAATGAGCAGTTCTTC.

This clone occurred a few times. This rearrangement joins TRBV5-4 to TRBJ1-2; 8 positions agree with TRBD1. The CDR3 covers 15 residues. CDR1 SGHNT and CDR2 YYREEE come from the germline V gene (reference sequence). The V and J ends lost 0 bases and 4 bases, in that order; junction bases with no gene match: 5. The CDR3 here is CASSLAAGGPYGYTF. The CDR3 region has the DNA TGTGCCAGCAGCTTGGCGGCAGGGGGCCCCTATGGCTACACCTTC.

This clone was seen only a few times. This chain connects TRBV6-1 to TRBJ2-1; a weak D match, TRBD1 (6 bases). The length of the CDR3 is 14 residues. Germline V gives CDR1 MNHNS, CDR2 SASEGT. V lost 10 bases, J lost 4 bases, and 17 bases lay in between. CDR3 nucleotides: TGTGCCACTCTTAACACAGGGCCATACAATGAGCAGTTCTTC. It translates to CATLNTGPYNEQFF.

CDR3 sequence reads: CASSAADRDTGELFF. Written as DNA, the CDR3 is TGTGCCAGCAGCGCAGCGGACAGGGACACCGGGGAGCTGTTTTTT. The chain uses TRBV7-9 and TRBJ2-2, with TRBD1 identical over 8 bases. CDR1 and CDR2 from the germline V gene are SEHNR and FQNEAQ (reference sequence). Unmatched junction bases numbered 5, after V lost 5 bases and J lost 3 bases. The CDR3 is 15 amino acids.

The rearrangement joins TRBV19 to TRBJ1-5, with D unclear. The CDR3 sequence is 13 residues long. CDR1 LNHDA and CDR2 SQIVND come from the germline V gene (reference sequence). The germline V and J ends were trimmed by 5 bases and 4 bases, with 9 bases remaining between them. The CDR3 spells CASSPWANQPQHF. The CDR3 coding sequence is TGTGCCAGTAGTCCCTGGGCAAATCAGCCCCAGCATTTT.